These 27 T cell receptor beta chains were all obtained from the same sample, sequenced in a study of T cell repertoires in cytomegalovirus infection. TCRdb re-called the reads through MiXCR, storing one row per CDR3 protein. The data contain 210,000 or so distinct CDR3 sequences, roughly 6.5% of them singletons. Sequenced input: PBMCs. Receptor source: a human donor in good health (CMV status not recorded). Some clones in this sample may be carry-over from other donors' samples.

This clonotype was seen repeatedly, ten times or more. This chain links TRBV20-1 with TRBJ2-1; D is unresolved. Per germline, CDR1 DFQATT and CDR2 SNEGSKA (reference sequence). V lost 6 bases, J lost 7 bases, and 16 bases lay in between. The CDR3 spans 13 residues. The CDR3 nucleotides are TGCAGTGCCCCCCGGACCAATCCGAATGAGCAGTTCTTC. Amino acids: CSAPRTNPNEQFF.

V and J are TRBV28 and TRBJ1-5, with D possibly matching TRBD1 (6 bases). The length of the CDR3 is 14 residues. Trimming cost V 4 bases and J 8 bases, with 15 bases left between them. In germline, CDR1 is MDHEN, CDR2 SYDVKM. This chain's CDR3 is CASSSRQVWEPQHF. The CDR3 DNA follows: TGTGCCAGCAGTTCCCGACAGGTTTGGGAGCCCCAGCATTTT.

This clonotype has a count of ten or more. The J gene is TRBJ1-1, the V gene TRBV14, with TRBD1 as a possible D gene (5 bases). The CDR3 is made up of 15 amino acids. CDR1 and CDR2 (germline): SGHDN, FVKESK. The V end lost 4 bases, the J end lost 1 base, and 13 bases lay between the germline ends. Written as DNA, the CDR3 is TGTGCCAGCAGCCCCCGGACAAATCCGAACACTGAAGCTTTCTTT. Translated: CASSPRTNPNTEAFF.

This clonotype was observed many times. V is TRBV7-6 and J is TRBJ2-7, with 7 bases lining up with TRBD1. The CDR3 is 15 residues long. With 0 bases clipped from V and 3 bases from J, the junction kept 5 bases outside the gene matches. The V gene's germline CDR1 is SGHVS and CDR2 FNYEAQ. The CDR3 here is CASSLAGQRSYEQYF. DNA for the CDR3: TGTGCCAGCAGCTTAGCGGGACAGAGAAGCTACGAGCAGTACTTC.

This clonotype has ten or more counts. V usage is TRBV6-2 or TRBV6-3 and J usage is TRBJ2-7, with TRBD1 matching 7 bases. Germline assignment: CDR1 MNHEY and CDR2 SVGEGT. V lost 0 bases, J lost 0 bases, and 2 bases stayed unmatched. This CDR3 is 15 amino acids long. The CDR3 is CASSYSRDSSYEQYF. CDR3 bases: TGTGCCAGCAGTTACTCGAGGGACAGCTCCTACGAGCAGTACTTC.

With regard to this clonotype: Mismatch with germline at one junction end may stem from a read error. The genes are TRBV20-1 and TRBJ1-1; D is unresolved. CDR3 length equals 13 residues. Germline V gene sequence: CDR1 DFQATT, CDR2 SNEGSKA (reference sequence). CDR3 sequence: CSAYHVKISESFF. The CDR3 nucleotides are TGCAGTGCCTATCACGTGAAAATATCTGAATCTTTCTTT.

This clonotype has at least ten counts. DNA of the CDR3: TGCAGCGTTGAAGATCTTCGGGGAGATGGCTACACCTTC. This encodes CSVEDLRGDGYTF. The rearrangement uses TRBV29-1 and TRBJ1-2; D is unclear. The CDR3 length is 13 residues. V shed 0 bases and J shed 6 bases, with 11 bases lying between them. Looked up from germline, CDR1 is SQVTM and CDR2 is ANQGSEA.

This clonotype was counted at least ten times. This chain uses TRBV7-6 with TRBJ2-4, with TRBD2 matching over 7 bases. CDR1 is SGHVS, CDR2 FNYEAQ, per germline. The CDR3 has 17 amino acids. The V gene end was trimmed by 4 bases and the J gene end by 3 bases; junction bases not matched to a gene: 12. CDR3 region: CASSSLPLGGGKNIQYF. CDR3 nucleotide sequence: TGTGCCAGCAGCTCGCTACCCCTGGGGGGGGGCAAAAACATTCAGTACTTC. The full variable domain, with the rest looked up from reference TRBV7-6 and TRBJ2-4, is GAGVSQSPRYKVTKRGQDVALRCDPISGHVSLYWYRQALGQGPEFLTYFNYEAQQDKSGLPNDRFSAERPEGSISTLTIQRTEQRDSAMYRCASSSLPLGGGKNIQYFGAGTRLSVL.

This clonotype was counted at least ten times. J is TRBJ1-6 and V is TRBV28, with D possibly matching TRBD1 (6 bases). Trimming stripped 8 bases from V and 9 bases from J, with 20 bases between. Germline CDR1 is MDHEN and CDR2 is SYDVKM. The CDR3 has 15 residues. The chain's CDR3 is CASEQGKSRRSPLHF. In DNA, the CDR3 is TGTGCCAGCGAGCAGGGGAAATCGAGACGTTCACCCCTCCACTTT.

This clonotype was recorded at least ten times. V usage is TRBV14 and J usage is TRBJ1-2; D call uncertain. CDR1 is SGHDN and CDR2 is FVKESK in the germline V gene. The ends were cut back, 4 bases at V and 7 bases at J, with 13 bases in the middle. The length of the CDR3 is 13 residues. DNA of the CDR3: TGTGCCAGCAGCCCATGGGGTACCTCTGGCTACACCTTC. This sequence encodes CASSPWGTSGYTF.

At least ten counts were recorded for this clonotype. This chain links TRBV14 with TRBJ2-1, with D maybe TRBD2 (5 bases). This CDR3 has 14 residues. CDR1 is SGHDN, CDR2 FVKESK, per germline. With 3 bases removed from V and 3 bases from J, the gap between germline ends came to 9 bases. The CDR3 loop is CASSQAGRYNEQFF. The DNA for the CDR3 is TGTGCCAGCAGCCAGGCGGGCCGCTACAATGAGCAGTTCTTC.

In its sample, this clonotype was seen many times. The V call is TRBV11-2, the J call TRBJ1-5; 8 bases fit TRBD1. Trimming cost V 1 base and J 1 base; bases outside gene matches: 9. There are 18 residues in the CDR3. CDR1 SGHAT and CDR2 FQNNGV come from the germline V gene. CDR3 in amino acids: CASSLAPGGIGSNQPQHF. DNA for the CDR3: TGTGCCAGCAGCTTAGCCCCAGGGGGCATTGGAAGCAATCAGCCCCAGCATTTT.

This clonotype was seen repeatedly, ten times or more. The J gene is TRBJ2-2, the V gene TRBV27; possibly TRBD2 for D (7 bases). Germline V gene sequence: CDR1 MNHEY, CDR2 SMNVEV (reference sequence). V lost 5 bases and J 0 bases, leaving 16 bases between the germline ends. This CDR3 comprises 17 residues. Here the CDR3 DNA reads TGTGCCAGCAGTCCCTCCTCGGGGGGCGCGAACACCGGGGAGCTGTTTTTT. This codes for CASSPSSGGANTGELFF.

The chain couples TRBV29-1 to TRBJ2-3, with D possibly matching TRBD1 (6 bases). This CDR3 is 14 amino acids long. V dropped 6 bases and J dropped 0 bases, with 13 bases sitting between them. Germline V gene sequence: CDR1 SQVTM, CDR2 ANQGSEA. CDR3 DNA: TGCAGCGTCTGTGACAGGTTTAGCACAGATACGCAGTATTTT. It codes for CSVCDRFSTDTQYF.

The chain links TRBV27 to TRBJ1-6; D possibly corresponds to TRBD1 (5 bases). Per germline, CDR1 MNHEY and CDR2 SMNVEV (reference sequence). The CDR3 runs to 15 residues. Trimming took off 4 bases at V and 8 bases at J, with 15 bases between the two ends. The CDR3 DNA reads TGTGCCAGCAGTTCGGGACGGGCGGACGATTCACCCCTCCACTTT. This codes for CASSSGRADDSPLHF.

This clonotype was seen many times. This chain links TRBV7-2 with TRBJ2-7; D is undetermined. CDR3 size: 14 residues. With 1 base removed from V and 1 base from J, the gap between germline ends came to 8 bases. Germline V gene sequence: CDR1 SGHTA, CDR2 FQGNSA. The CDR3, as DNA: TGTGCCAGCAGCTTAGGAGCCGGATCCTACGAGCAGTACTTC. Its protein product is CASSLGAGSYEQYF. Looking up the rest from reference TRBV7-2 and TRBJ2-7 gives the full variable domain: GAGVSQSPSNKVTEKGKDVELRCDPISGHTALYWYRQSLGQGLEFLIYFQGNSAPDKSGLPSDRFSAERTGGSVSTLTIQRTQQEDSAVYLCASSLGAGSYEQYFGPGTRLTVT.

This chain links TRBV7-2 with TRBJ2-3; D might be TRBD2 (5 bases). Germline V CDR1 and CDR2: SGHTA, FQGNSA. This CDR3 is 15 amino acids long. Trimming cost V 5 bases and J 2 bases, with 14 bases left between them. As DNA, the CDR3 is TGTGCCAGCAGCAAGACTAAAATATACACAGATACGCAGTATTTT. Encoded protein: CASSKTKIYTDTQYF.

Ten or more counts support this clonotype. The CDR3 spells CASSQWCVDDGYTF. DNA of the CDR3: TGCGCCAGCAGTCAATGGTGTGTTGATGATGGCTACACCTTC. The chain uses TRBV23-1 and TRBJ1-2; no clear D gene. TRBV23-1 is given ORF status, its function remaining uncertain. The ends were cut back, 1 base at V and 6 bases at J, with 12 bases in the middle. CDR3 length: 14 amino acids.

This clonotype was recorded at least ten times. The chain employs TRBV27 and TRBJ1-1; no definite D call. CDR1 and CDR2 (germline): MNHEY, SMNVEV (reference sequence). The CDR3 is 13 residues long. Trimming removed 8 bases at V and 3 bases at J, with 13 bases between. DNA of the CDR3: TGTGCCAGCGCCTACCGTGAGCACACTGAAGCTTTCTTT. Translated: CASAYREHTEAFF.

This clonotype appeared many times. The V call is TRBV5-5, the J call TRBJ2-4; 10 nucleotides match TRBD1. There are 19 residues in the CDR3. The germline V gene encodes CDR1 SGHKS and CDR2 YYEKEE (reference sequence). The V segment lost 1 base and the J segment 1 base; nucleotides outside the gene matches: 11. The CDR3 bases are TGTGCCAGCAGCTTGATTAGAATAGGGACAGGGGTGGCCAAAAACATTCAGTACTTC. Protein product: CASSLIRIGTGVAKNIQYF.

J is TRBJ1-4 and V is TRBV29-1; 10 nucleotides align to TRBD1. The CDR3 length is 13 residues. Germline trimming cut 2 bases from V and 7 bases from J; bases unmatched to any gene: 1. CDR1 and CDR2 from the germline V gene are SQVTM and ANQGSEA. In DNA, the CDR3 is TGCAGCGTTGAACGGGACAGGGGTGAAAAACTGTTTTTT. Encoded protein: CSVERDRGEKLFF. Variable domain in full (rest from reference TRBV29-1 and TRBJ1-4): SAVISQKPSRDICQRGTSLTIQCQVDSQVTMMFWYRQQPGQSLTLIATANQGSEATYESGFVIDKFPISRPNLTFSTLTVSNMSPEDSSIYLCSVERDRGEKLFFGSGTQLSVL.

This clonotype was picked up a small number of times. CDR3 amino acids: CSARDGAHRSTEAFF. The DNA for the CDR3 is TGCAGTGCTAGAGACGGGGCCCATCGGAGCACTGAAGCTTTCTTT. The chain combines TRBV20-1 with TRBJ1-1; maybe TRBD1 (5 bases). This CDR3 region has 15 residues. The V end was cut by 0 bases, the J end by 4 bases, with 15 bases between. Germline lookup yields CDR1 DFQATT and CDR2 SNEGSKA (reference sequence).

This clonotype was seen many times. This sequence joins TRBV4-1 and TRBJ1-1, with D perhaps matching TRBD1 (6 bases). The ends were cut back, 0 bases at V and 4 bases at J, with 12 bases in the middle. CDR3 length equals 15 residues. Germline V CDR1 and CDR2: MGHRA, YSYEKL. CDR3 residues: CASSQDRGGGTEAFF. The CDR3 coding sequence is TGCGCCAGCAGCCAAGATCGGGGAGGGGGCACTGAAGCTTTCTTT.

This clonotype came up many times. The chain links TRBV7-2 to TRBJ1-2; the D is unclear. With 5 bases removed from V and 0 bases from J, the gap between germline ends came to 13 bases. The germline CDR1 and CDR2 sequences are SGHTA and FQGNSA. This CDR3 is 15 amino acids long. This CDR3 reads CASSLSITANYGYTF. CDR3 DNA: TGTGCCAGCAGCCTAAGTATAACAGCTAACTATGGCTACACCTTC.

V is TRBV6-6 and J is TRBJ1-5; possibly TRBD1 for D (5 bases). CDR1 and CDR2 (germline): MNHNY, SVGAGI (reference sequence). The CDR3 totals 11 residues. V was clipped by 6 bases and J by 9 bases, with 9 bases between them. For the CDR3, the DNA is TGTGCCAGCAGGGCGGGGCTGCCCCAGCATTTT. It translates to CASRAGLPQHF.

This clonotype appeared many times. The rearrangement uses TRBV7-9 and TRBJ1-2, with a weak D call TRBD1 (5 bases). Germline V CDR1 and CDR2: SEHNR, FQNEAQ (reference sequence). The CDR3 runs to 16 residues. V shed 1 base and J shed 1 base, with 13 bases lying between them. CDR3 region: CASSLGAQADNYGYTF. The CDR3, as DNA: TGTGCCAGCAGCTTAGGAGCACAGGCCGATAACTATGGCTACACCTTC.

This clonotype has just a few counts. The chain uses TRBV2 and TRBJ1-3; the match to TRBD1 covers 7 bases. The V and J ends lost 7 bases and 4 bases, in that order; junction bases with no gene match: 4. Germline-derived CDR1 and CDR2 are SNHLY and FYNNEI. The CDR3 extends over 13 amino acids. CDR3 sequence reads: CASNGQVGNTIYF. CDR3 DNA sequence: TGTGCCAGCAACGGACAGGTCGGAAACACCATATATTTT.